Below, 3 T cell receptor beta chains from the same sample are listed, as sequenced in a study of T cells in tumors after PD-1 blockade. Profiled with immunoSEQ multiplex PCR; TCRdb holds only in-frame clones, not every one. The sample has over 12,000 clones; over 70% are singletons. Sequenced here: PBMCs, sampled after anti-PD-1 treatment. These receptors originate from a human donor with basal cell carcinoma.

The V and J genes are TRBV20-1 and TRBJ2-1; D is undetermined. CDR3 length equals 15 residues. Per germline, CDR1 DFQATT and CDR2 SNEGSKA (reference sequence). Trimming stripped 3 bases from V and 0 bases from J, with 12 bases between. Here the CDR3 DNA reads TGCAGTGCTAGTAACAGACGGAGCTCCTACAATGAGCAGTTCTTC. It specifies CSASNRRSSYNEQFF.

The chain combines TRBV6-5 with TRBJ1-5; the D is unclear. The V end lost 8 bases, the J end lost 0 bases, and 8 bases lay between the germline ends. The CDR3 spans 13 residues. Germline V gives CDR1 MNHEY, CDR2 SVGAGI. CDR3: CASLGSSNQPQHF. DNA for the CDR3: TGTGCCAGCTTGGGATCTAGCAATCAGCCCCAGCATTTT.

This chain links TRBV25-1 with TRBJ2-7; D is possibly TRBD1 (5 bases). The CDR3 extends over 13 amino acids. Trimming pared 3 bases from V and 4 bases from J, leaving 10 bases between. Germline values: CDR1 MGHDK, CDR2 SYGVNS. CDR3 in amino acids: CASSEAGKYEQYF. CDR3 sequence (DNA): TGTGCCAGCAGTGAGGCAGGGAAGTACGAGCAGTACTTC.